This entry concerns a single T cell receptor (beta chain). Its antigen is unidentified. Assay: immunoSEQ multiplex PCR; the TCRdb copy retains only in-frame clones and omits some. The sample shows 60,000 to 95,000 clones, less than 95% of them seen only once. Cells were CD45RO-negative CD62L-positive naive CD4 T cells sorted from PBMCs. This CDR3 has 14 amino acids. V was trimmed by 2 bases and J by 4 bases, leaving 11 bases between them. CDR1 and CDR2 from the germline V gene are LNHDA and SQIVND (reference sequence). This sample was taken from a study of human versus mouse CDR3 diversity and MHC coevolution. General study findings and limits: The lowest clonal inequality scores came from most of the three human donors.

The chain has TRBV19 and TRBJ1-1, with D tentatively TRBD1 (5 bases). The sequence came from a person between 30 and 69 years old in good health. The material sequenced was naive CD4+ T cells from blood. Subset given: CD45RO-negative CD62L-positive naive CD4 T cells. The CDR3 here is CASSISGWSTEAFF. CDR3 DNA: TGTGCCAGTAGTATATCAGGGTGGAGCACTGAAGCTTTCTTT.